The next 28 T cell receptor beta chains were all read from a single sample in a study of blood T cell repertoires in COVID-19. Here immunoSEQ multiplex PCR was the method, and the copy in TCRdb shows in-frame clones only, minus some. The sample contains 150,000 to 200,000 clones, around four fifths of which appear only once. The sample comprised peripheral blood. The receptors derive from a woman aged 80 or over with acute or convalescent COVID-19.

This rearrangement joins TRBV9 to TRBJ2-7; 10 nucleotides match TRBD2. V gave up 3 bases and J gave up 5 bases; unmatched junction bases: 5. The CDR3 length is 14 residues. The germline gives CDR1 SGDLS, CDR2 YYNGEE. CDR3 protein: CASSASGLANEQYF. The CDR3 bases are TGTGCCAGCAGCGCTTCGGGACTAGCGAACGAGCAGTACTTC. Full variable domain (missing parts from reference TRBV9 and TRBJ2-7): DSGVTQTPKHLITATGQRVTLRCSPRSGDLSVYWYQQSLDQGLQFLIQYYNGEERAKGNILERFSAQQFPDLHSELNLSSLELGDSALYFCASSASGLANEQYFGPGTRLTVT.

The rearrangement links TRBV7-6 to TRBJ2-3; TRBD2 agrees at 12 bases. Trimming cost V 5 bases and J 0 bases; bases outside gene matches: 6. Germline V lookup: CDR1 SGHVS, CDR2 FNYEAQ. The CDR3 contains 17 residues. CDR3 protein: CASSPSGGAPSTDTQYF. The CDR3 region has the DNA TGTGCCAGCAGCCCTAGCGGGGGGGCCCCTAGCACAGATACGCAGTATTTT. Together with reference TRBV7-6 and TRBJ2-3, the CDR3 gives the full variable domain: GAGVSQSPRYKVTKRGQDVALRCDPISGHVSLYWYRQALGQGPEFLTYFNYEAQQDKSGLPNDRFSAERPEGSISTLTIQRTEQRDSAMYRCASSPSGGAPSTDTQYFGPGTRLTVL.

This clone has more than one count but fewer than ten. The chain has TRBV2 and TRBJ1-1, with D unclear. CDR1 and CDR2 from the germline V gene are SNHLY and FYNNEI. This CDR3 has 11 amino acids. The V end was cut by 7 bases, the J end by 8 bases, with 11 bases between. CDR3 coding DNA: TGTGCCAGCAACGAACCCGGGGAAGCTTTCTTT. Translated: CASNEPGEAFF. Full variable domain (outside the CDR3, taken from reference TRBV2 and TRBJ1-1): EPEVTQTPSHQVTQMGQEVILRCVPISNHLYFYWYRQILGQKVEFLVSFYNNEISEKSEIFDDQFSVERPDGSNFTLKIRSTKLEDSAMYFCASNEPGEAFFGQGTRLTVV.

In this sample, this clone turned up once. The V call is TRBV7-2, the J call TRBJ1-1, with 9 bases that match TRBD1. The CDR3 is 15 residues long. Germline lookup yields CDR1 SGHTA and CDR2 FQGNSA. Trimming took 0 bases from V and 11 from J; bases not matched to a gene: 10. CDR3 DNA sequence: TGTGCCAGCAGCTTAGCGCCGGGACAGGGTGGTTTCGCTTTCTTT. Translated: CASSLAPGQGGFAFF.

The CDR3 loop is CAISESVGGSYNEQFF. The CDR3 DNA reads as TGTGCCATCAGTGAGTCTGTGGGGGGGTCCTACAATGAGCAGTTCTTC. The chain carries TRBV10-3 and TRBJ2-1, with 7 bases fitting TRBD2. From germline, CDR1 is ENHRY and CDR2 SYGVKD. The CDR3 loop spans 16 amino acids. The trim removed 0 bases at V and 1 base at J, leaving 3 bases unmatched.

CDR3 in DNA: TGTGCCAGCAGCCAAGTAGTGAGGGAGAGCGAAGCTTTCTTT. This codes for CASSQVVRESEAFF. The chain has TRBV3-1 (or the pseudogene TRBV3-2) and TRBJ1-1; no definite D call. This CDR3 has 14 amino acids. Per germline, CDR1 LGHDT and CDR2 YNNKEL (reference sequence). Deletions cut 1 base from V and 8 bases from J, with 14 bases between.

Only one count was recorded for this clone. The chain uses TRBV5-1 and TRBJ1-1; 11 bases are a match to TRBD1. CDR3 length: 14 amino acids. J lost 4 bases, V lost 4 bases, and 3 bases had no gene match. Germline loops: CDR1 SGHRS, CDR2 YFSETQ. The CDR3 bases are TGCGCCAGCAGCCCCGGGACAGGGGGCACTGAAGCTTTCTTT. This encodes CASSPGTGGTEAFF.

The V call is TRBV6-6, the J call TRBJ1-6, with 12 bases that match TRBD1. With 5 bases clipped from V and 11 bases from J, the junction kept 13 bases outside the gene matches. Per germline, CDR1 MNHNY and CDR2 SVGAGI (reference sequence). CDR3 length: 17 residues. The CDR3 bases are TGTGCCAGCAGTCAACGAGGGACAGGGGGCACCATTACACCCCTCCACTTT. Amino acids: CASSQRGTGGTITPLHF.

CDR3 bases: TGTGCCAGCAGTCCCACTAGCGGGGGAGGCACCGGGGAGCTGTTTTTT. This gives the protein CASSPTSGGGTGELFF. The rearrangement joins TRBV6-6 to TRBJ2-2, with TRBD2 identical over 11 bases. Germline V lookup: CDR1 MNHNY, CDR2 SVGAGI (reference sequence). This CDR3 contains 16 residues. V was clipped by 5 bases and J by 4 bases; unmatched bases: 6.

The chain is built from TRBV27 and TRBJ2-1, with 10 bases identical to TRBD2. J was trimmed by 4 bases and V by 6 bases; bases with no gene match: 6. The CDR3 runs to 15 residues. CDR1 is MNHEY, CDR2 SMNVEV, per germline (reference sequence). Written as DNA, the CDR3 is TGTGCCAGCAGATATGAGACTAGCGGGTACAATGAGCAGTTCTTC. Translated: CASRYETSGYNEQFF.

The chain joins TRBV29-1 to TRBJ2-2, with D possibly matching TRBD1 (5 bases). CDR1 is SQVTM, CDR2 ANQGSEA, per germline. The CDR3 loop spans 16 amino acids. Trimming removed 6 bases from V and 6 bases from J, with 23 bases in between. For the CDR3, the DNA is TGCAGCGTGATCCAGCAGGCGGCAGGGTATGCCGGGGAGCTGTTTTTT. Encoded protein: CSVIQQAAGYAGELFF.

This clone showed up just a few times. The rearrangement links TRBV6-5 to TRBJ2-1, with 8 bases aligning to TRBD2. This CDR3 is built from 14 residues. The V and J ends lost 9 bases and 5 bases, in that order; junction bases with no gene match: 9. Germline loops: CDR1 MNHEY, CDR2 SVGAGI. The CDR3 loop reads CARQERGPHNEQFF. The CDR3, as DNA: TGTGCCAGGCAGGAGCGGGGGCCCCACAATGAGCAGTTCTTC.

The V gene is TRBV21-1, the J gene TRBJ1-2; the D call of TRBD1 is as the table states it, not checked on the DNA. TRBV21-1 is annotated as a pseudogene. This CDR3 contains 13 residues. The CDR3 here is CASSLGRGYGYTF. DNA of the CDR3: TGTGCCAGCAGTCTCGGCAGGGGATATGGCTACACCTTC.

The CDR3 DNA sequence: TGTGCCAGCAGTTACCCGGGACAGATGAACACTGAAGCTTTCTTT. Translated: CASSYPGQMNTEAFF. This chain connects TRBV6-5 to TRBJ1-1; 7 bases match TRBD1. V trimming: 2 bases; J trimming: 0 bases; junction bases outside the gene matches: 3. The CDR3 spans 15 residues. Germline values: CDR1 MNHEY, CDR2 SVGAGI.

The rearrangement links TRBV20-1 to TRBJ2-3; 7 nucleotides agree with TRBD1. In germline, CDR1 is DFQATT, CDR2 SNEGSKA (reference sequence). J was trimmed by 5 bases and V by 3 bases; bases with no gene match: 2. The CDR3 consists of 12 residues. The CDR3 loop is CSASRGRDTQYF. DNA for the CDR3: TGCAGTGCTAGTAGGGGGCGAGATACGCAGTATTTT.

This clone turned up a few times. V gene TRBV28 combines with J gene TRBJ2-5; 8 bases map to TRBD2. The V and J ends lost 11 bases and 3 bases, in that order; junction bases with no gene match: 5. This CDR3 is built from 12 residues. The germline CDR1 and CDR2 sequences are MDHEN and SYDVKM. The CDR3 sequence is CASNGGEETQYF. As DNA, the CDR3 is TGTGCCTCTAACGGGGGGGAAGAGACCCAGTACTTC. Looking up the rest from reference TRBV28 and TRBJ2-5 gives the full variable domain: DVKVTQSSRYLVKRTGEKVFLECVQDMDHENMFWYRQDPGLGLRLIYFSYDVKMKEKGDIPEGYSVSREKKERFSLILESASTNQTSMYLCASNGGEETQYFGPGTRLLVL.

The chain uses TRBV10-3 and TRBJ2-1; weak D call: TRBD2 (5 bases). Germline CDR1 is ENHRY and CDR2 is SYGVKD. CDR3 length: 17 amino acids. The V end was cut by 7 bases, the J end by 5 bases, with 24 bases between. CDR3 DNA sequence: TGTGCCATCACCCTACGCCCGAGCGGAGGTGGTGACAATGAGCAGTTCTTC. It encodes CAITLRPSGGGDNEQFF.

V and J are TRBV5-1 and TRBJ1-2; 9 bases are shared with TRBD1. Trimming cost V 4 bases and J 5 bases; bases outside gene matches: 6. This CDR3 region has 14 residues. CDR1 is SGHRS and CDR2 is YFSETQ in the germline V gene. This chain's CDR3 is CASSDDGQGYGYTF. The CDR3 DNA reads TGCGCCAGCAGCGACGACGGACAGGGGTATGGCTACACCTTC. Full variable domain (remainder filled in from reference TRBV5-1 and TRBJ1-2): KAGVTQTPRYLIKTRGQQVTLSCSPISGHRSVSWYQQTPGQGLQFLFEYFSETQRNKGNFPGRFSGRQFSNSRSEMNVSTLELGDSALYLCASSDDGQGYGYTFGSGTRLTVV.

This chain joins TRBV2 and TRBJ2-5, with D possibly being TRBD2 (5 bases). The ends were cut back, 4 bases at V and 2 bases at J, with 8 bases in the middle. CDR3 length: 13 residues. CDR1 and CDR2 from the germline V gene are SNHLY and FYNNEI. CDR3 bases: TGTGCCAGCAGTGCTCCGGGGCAAGAGACCCAGTACTTC. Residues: CASSAPGQETQYF. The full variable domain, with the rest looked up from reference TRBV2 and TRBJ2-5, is EPEVTQTPSHQVTQMGQEVILRCVPISNHLYFYWYRQILGQKVEFLVSFYNNEISEKSEIFDDQFSVERPDGSNFTLKIRSTKLEDSAMYFCASSAPGQETQYFGPGTRLLVL.

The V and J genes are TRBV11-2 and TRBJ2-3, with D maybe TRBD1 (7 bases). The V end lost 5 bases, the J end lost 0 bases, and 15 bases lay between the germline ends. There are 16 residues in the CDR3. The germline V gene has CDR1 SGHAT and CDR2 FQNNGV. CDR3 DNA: TGTGCCAGCAGCCAGGGGGGTTTACCTAGCACAGATACGCAGTATTTT. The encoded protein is CASSQGGLPSTDTQYF.

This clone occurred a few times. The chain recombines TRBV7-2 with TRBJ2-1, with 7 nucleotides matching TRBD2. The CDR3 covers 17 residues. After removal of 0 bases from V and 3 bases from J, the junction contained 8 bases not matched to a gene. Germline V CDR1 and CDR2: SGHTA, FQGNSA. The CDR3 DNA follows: TGTGCCAGCAGCTTAGCAGCGGCTAGCGGAGGCTACAATGAGCAGTTCTTC. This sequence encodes CASSLAAASGGYNEQFF.

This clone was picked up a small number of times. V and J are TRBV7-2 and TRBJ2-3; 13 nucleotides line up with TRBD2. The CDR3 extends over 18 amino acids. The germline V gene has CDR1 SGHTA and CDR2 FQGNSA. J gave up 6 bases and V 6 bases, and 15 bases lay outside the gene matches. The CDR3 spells CASSFGVGLAGAGDTQYF. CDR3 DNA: TGTGCCAGCAGTTTCGGTGTCGGACTAGCGGGGGCTGGGGATACGCAGTATTTT.

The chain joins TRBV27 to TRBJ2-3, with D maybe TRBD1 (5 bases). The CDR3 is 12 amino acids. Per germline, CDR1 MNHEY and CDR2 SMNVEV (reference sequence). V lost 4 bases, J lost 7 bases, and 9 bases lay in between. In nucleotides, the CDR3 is TGTGCCAGCAGTTCTCAGGGTTATACGCAGTATTTT. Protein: CASSSQGYTQYF.

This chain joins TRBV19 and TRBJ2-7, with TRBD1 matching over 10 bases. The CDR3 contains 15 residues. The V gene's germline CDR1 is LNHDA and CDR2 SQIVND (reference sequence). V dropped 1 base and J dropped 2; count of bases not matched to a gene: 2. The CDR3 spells CASSIGGTGAYEQYF. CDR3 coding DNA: TGTGCCAGTAGTATAGGCGGGACAGGGGCCTACGAGCAGTACTTC.

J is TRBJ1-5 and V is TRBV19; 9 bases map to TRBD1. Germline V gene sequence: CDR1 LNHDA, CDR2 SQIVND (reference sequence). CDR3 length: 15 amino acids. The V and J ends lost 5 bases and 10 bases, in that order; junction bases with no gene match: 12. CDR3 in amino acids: CASSPRTGDRAPQHF. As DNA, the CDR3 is TGTGCCAGTAGTCCACGGACCGGGGACAGGGCTCCCCAGCATTTT.

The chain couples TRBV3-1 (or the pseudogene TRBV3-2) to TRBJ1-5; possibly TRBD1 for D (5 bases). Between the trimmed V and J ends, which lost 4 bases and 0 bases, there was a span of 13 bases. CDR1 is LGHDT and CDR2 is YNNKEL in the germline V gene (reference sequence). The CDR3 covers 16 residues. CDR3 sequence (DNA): TGTGCCAGCAGCCCCGGACATTCGTATAGCAATCAGCCCCAGCATTTT. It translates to CASSPGHSYSNQPQHF.

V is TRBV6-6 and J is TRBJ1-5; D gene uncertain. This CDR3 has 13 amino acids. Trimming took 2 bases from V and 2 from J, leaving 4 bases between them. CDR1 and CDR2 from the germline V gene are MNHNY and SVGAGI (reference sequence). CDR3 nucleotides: TGTGCCAGCAGTTACCCGGGCAATCAGCCCCAGCATTTT. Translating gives CASSYPGNQPQHF.

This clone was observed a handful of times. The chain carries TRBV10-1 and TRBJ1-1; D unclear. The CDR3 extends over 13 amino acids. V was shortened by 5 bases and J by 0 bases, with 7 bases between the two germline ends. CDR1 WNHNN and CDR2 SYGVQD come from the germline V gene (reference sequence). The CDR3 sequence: CASSSQVNTEAFF. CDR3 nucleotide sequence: TGCGCCAGCAGTTCCCAGGTGAACACTGAAGCTTTCTTT.